Presented here are 14 T cell receptor beta chains from one specimen sequenced in a study of T cells in Graves' hyperthyroidism and ophthalmopathy. Amplification of TCR beta CDR3 regions used RNA as the template. A first-round RT-PCR of the TCR CDR3 used the HTBI primer set. TCRdb passed the multiplex PCR reads through MiXCR, listing each CDR3 protein once. Of 250,000 or so distinct CDR3 sequences listed, roughly 17% are singletons. The specimen sequenced was blood. The receptors were sampled from a woman aged 18 to 35 with Graves' ophthalmopathy.

This clonotype was seen many times. V and J are TRBV28 and TRBJ2-1; D is unclear. V was cut by 4 bases and J by 6 bases, with 13 bases left in between. Looked up from germline, CDR1 is MDHEN and CDR2 is SYDVKM. The CDR3 runs to 14 residues. CDR3 nucleotides: TGTGCCAGCAGTTATTGGGCCACGGGCAATGAGCAGTTCTTC. The encoded protein is CASSYWATGNEQFF.

This clonotype was counted a single time. This rearrangement joins TRBV28 to TRBJ2-1; 16 positions agree with TRBD2. Trimming removed 4 bases from V and 10 bases from J; junction bases left unmatched: 10. Per germline, CDR1 MDHEN and CDR2 SYDVKM. The CDR3 extends over 17 amino acids. CDR3 bases: TGTGCCAGCAGTTCTCTCGGGACTAGCGGGAGGGCCAGGGAGCAGTTCTTC. This translates into CASSSLGTSGRAREQFF.

This clonotype was seen a handful of times. This clone may be a read error of a much larger clone one base away. The J gene is TRBJ2-1, the V gene TRBV4-1; D not certain. CDR3 length: 14 residues. Germline-derived CDR1 and CDR2 are MGHRA and YSYEKL. The ends were cut back, 3 bases at V and 4 bases at J, with 10 bases in the middle. The chain's CDR3 is CASSHPGRYNEQFF. Here the CDR3 DNA reads TGCGCCAGCAGCCATCCGGGCAGGTACAATGAGCAGTTCTTC.

This clonotype occurred many times. This chain links TRBV4-2 with TRBJ2-5, with TRBD2 matching over 10 bases. The V gene end was trimmed by 0 bases and the J gene end by 4 bases; junction bases not matched to a gene: 5. The CDR3 consists of 16 residues. CDR1 and CDR2 from the germline V gene are LGHNA and YNFKEQ. The CDR3 reads CASSQESGGAAETQYF. The CDR3 nucleotides are TGTGCCAGCAGCCAAGAGAGCGGGGGGGCCGCAGAGACCCAGTACTTC.

This clonotype was seen repeatedly, ten times or more. This chain joins TRBV12-3 or TRBV12-4 and TRBJ1-1, with 9 positions matching TRBD1. The CDR3 contains 13 residues. Trimming took 8 bases from V and 8 from J; bases not matched to a gene: 9. The CDR3 nucleotides are TGTGCCAGCCTACAGGGGGCATTATGGGAAGCTTTCTTT. This translates into CASLQGALWEAFF.

This clonotype was recorded at least ten times. The chain combines TRBV6-1 with TRBJ1-1; D is unresolved. This CDR3 region has 14 residues. Germline values: CDR1 MNHNS, CDR2 SASEGT. V lost 5 bases and J lost 3, with 13 bases in between. This chain's CDR3 is CASSYWVGDTEAFF. The CDR3 DNA follows: TGTGCCAGCAGTTACTGGGTTGGGGACACTGAAGCTTTCTTT.

This clonotype was found many times. The chain couples TRBV28 to TRBJ2-6; D is unclear. V was shortened by 7 bases and J by 2 bases, with 12 bases between the two germline ends. Germline V gene sequence: CDR1 MDHEN, CDR2 SYDVKM. The CDR3 is 15 residues long. CDR3 in amino acids: CASTSPQAGANVLTF. Written as DNA, the CDR3 is TGTGCCAGCACCTCCCCCCAGGCTGGGGCCAACGTCCTGACTTTC. Full variable domain (rest looked up from reference TRBV28 and TRBJ2-6): DVKVTQSSRYLVKRTGEKVFLECVQDMDHENMFWYRQDPGLGLRLIYFSYDVKMKEKGDIPEGYSVSREKKERFSLILESASTNQTSMYLCASTSPQAGANVLTFGAGSRLTVL.

This clonotype appeared a few times. The gene calls are TRBV20-1 and TRBJ1-1; the match to TRBD1 covers 8 bases. CDR1 and CDR2 from the germline V gene are DFQATT and SNEGSKA (reference sequence). There are 14 residues in the CDR3. The V and J ends lost 4 bases and 5 bases, in that order; junction bases with no gene match: 9. The CDR3 DNA sequence: TGCAGTGCTACCCAGGGGGCGCTTGATACTGAAGCTTTCTTT. It is translated as CSATQGALDTEAFF.

This clonotype was seen more than once but under ten times. The V call is TRBV13, the J call TRBJ2-7; 13 bases align to TRBD2. CDR1 is PRHDT, CDR2 FYEKMQ, per germline (reference sequence). This CDR3 has 16 residues. J lost 4 bases, V lost 0 bases, and 3 bases had no gene match. The chain's CDR3 is CASSLGLAGGKYEQYF. The CDR3 coding sequence is TGTGCCAGCAGCTTAGGACTAGCGGGGGGGAAATACGAGCAGTACTTC. Using reference TRBV13 and TRBJ2-7 for the parts outside the CDR3, the full variable domain is AAGVIQSPRHLIKEKRETATLKCYPIPRHDTVYWYQQGPGQDPQFLISFYEKMQSDKGSIPDRFSAQQFSDYHSELNMSSLELGDSALYFCASSLGLAGGKYEQYFGPGTRLTVT.

This clonotype occurred many times. The rearrangement uses TRBV11-3 and TRBJ2-1; D remains unclear. The ends were cut back, 6 bases at V and 5 bases at J, with 5 bases in the middle. The germline CDR1 and CDR2 sequences are SGHNT and YENEEA. The CDR3 spans 11 residues. The CDR3: CASSRNNEQFF. The CDR3 nucleotides read TGTGCCAGCAGTAGGAACAATGAGCAGTTCTTC.

This clonotype has a count of ten or more. CDR3 residues: CASRRQGTILRGVKLNTEAFF. CDR3 nucleotides: TGTGCCAGCAGACGACAGGGAACGATTCTCCGGGGCGTAAAGCTGAACACTGAAGCTTTCTTT. The chain employs TRBV28 and TRBJ1-1; TRBD1 agrees at 7 bases. J was trimmed by 0 bases and V by 6 bases; bases with no gene match: 25. Per germline, CDR1 MDHEN and CDR2 SYDVKM. There are 21 residues in the CDR3.

This clonotype was seen at least ten times. This sequence joins TRBV18 and TRBJ2-2; the D gene could be TRBD1 or TRBD2 (5 bases each). The CDR3 is 14 residues long. The germline V gene encodes CDR1 KGHSH and CDR2 LQKENI. The V and J ends lost 2 bases and 6 bases respectively, with 10 bases between them. The CDR3 is CASSPAGRAGELFF. In DNA form, the CDR3 reads TGTGCCAGCTCACCAGCGGGCAGGGCCGGGGAGCTGTTTTTT.

V gene TRBV28 combines with J gene TRBJ2-5; D may be TRBD2 (6 bases). This CDR3 region has 15 residues. V shed 3 bases and J shed 1 base, with 12 bases lying between them. Germline CDR1 and CDR2: MDHEN and SYDVKM. CDR3 DNA: TGTGCCAGCAGTTTGGCCGGGGGTAGCCAAGAGACCCAGTACTTC. It translates to CASSLAGGSQETQYF.

This clonotype was found many times. The chain links TRBV7-3 to TRBJ2-3, with 13 bases fitting TRBD2. The V gene end was trimmed by 5 bases and the J gene end by 6 bases; junction bases not matched to a gene: 5. CDR1 and CDR2 (germline): SGHTA, FQGTGA. This CDR3 comprises 15 residues. The CDR3 DNA reads as TGTGCCAGCAGCCCGACTAGCGGGAGGTCGGATACGCAGTATTTT. Amino acid sequence: CASSPTSGRSDTQYF.